This passage covers 5 T cell receptor beta chains from one sample sequenced in a study of blood T cells in healthy people across ages. With a J-beta primer mix and a sample-barcoded 5' primer, a second PCR ran 7 to 11 cycles. TCRdb reanalysed the 5' RACE reads using MiXCR and keeps one entry per CDR3 protein. The sample lists about 1,800,000 distinct CDR3 sequences, roughly 30% occurring once. The source material was blood. These receptors were collected from a woman aged 30 to 39 in good health.

This clonotype came up a few times. The rearrangement joins TRBV11-3 to TRBJ2-1; TRBD2 matches 8 bases. The CDR3 is 13 residues long. The trim removed 6 bases at V and 5 bases at J, leaving 3 bases unmatched. CDR1 SGHNT and CDR2 YENEEA come from the germline V gene. CDR3 DNA: TGTGCCAGCAGTCGGGGGGGGCACAATGAGCAGTTCTTC. Encoded protein: CASSRGGHNEQFF. Drawing the rest from reference TRBV11-3 and TRBJ2-1, the complete variable domain is EAGVVQSPRYKIIEKKQPVAFWCNPISGHNTLYWYLQNLGQGPELLIRYENEEAVDDSQLPKDRFSAERLKGVDSTLKIQPAELGDSAVYLCASSRGGHNEQFFGPGTRLTVL.

The V call is TRBV7-2, the J call TRBJ2-3; possibly TRBD1 or TRBD2 for D (5 bases each). Per the germline V gene, CDR1 is SGHTA and CDR2 is FQGNSA. The V end was cut by 3 bases, the J end by 4 bases, with 14 bases between. This CDR3 is 15 amino acids long. The CDR3 region has the DNA TGTGCCAGCAGCTTCCTTGGTGGGACCCCAGATACGCAGTATTTT. This sequence encodes CASSFLGGTPDTQYF.

The chain couples TRBV7-2 to TRBJ2-7; 8 bases map to TRBD2. With 9 bases clipped from V and 3 bases from J, the junction kept 10 bases outside the gene matches. The CDR3 has 14 amino acids. From germline, CDR1 is SGHTA and CDR2 FQGNSA. CDR3 in amino acids: CASKFSGTIYEQYF. The CDR3 nucleotides read TGTGCCAGTAAATTTAGCGGGACCATCTACGAGCAGTACTTC.

This clonotype was counted once. This may arise from a read error, as a much more abundant clone is one base away. The V call is TRBV12-3 or TRBV12-4, the J call TRBJ1-2; weak D call: TRBD1 (5 bases). V lost 11 bases and J lost 6, with 19 bases in between. This CDR3 is 13 amino acids long. The CDR3 nucleotides read TGTGCCGGCACCCTGGGGCAGGGAGATGGCTACACCTTC. Translation: CAGTLGQGDGYTF.

The chain is built from TRBV18 and TRBJ2-7; 9 bases fit TRBD1. Germline CDR1 and CDR2: KGHSH and LQKENI. V lost 9 bases, J lost 2 bases, and 8 bases stayed unmatched. The CDR3 extends over 14 amino acids. CDR3 sequence: CASQGQGVAYEQYF. The CDR3 bases are TGTGCCAGTCAGGGACAGGGAGTAGCCTACGAGCAGTACTTC.